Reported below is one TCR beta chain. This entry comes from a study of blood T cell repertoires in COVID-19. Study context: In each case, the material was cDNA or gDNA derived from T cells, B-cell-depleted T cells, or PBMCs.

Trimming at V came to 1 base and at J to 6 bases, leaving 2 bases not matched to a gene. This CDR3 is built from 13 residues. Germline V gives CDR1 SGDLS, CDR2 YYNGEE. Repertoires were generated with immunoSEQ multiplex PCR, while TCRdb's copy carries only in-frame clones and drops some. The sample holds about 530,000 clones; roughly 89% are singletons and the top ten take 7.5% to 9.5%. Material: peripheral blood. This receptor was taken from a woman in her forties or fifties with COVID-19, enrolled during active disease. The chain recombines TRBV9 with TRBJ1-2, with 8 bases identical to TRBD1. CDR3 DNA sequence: TGTGCCAGCAGCGTACAGGGGGCGAATGGCTACACCTTC. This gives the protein CASSVQGANGYTF.